Below, one T cell receptor (beta chain) is given with its context. This entry is derived from a study of blood T cell repertoires in COVID-19. Whole-study context: Acute-phase and convalescent COVID-19 samples originated in the United States, Italy and Spain. T cells, B-cell-depleted T cells, or PBMCs provided the cDNA or gDNA that served as material.

With 0 bases removed from V and 10 bases from J, the gap between germline ends came to 12 bases. Per the germline V gene, CDR1 is MGHRA and CDR2 is YSYEKL. This CDR3 has 13 residues. In the authors' methods: Reference gene primers were amplified, and this amplification served to estimate nucleated cell counts. TCRdb keeps only in-frame clones here, not all; method: immunoSEQ multiplex PCR. V and J calls and clone size are those listed in that table; D and trimming were worked out from the DNA. The sample consists of approximately 90,000 clones, over 75% of them appearing once. Sequenced material: peripheral blood. The chain recombines TRBV4-1 with TRBJ1-1; no clear D. This receptor was obtained from a human donor with acute or convalescent COVID-19. The donor label of this sample is uncertain. The CDR3 DNA reads TGCGCCAGCAGCCAAGAAAGCGGATGGGGAGCTTTCTTT. This translates into CASSQESGWGAFF.